This T cell receptor (beta chain) emerged from a study of T cells expressing NK-cell markers. About the study: Seropositivity for HCMV was found in seven of the eight sequenced donors, with one seronegative.

Germline V gene data show CDR1 as KGHSH and CDR2 as LQKENI. The length of the CDR3 is 12 residues. Notes on this clonotype: The antigen is unknown.

With UMIs, 5'RACE template switching was used to make TCR beta cDNA. With the 5' RACE reads reprocessed, TCRdb shows one record per CDR3 protein and no DNA. The record lists fewer than 550,000 distinct CDR3 sequences, of which the ten most abundant hold about 1.5%. Study-level findings and limits: HCMV specificity of the expanded NKG2C+ T cell clones was not established.

The receptor comes from a woman aged 45-60 years in good health. This sequence joins TRBV18 and TRBJ1-1. What was sequenced was blood T cells: a sorted CD56 or NKG2C T cell subset, CD4+ or CD8+ T cells, or bulk PBMC T cells (not recorded which). The CDR3 protein is CASSPPGLTAFF.